This T cell receptor (beta chain) was sequenced during a study of post-analysis software for immune sequencing data. Unique molecular identifiers featured in each of the TCR beta cDNA libraries. TCRdb used MiXCR to reprocess the PCR reads, holding one entry per CDR3 protein. Of about 820,000 distinct CDR3 sequences in the sample, 53% were seen once. The ends were cut back, 4 bases at V and 4 bases at J, with 14 bases in the middle. This CDR3 contains 13 residues. Per germline, CDR1 SQVTM and CDR2 ANQGSEA. This clonotype was seen a handful of times. Its antigen is as yet unknown. Findings and limits, study-wide: About 5 TRBV segments occurring more often in patients than controls included TRBV5-6, TRBV5-1 and TRBV20-1.

The chain couples TRBV29-1 to TRBJ2-7, with a possible D match to TRBD1 (5 bases). The sequence derives from a girl aged 10 to 17 with multiple sclerosis. The sequencing sample was made of blood. CDR3: CSVGLGDIYEQYF. The CDR3 DNA is TGCAGCGTTGGATTAGGGGATATTTACGAGCAGTACTTC.